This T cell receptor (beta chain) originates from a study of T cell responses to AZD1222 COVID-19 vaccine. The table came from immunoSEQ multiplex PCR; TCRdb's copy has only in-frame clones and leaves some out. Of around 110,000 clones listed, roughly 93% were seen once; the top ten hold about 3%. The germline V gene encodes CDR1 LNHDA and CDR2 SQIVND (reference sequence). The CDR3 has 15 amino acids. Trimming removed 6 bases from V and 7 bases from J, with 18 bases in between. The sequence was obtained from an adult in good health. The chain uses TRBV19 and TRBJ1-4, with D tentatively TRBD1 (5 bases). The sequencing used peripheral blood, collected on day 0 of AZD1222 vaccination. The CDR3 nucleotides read TGTGCCAGTAGCAGGCCCCCCGGGGGGGGTGAAAAACTGTTTTTT. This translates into CASSRPPGGGEKLFF.